The 17 T cell receptor beta chains below all came from one sample that was sequenced in a study of shared clonotypes between healthy human individuals. Assay used: immunoSEQ multiplex PCR; TCRdb lists only in-frame clones, some missing. The sample yields about 95,000 clones, around two thirds seen once. Sequencing was done on a sample of memory CD8+ T cells sorted from blood. Subset noted: CD45RO+ cells pooled with CCR7-negative TemRA cells. The receptors come from a man aged 25-40 years in good health.

The chain links TRBV6-5 to TRBJ2-1; D possibly corresponds to TRBD2 (6 bases). Germline CDR1 MNHEY, CDR2 SVGAGI. The CDR3 covers 14 residues. V lost 6 bases and J lost 1, with 10 bases in between. CDR3 nucleotides: TGTGCCAGCAGGACGGAGGGATCCTACAATGAGCAGTTCTTC. It encodes CASRTEGSYNEQFF.

Regarding this clone: This is likely an artifact of a read error, given a far larger clone one base away. This chain uses TRBV11-3 with TRBJ2-7; 9 bases are a match to TRBD2. Germline V CDR1 and CDR2: SGHNT, YENEEA. V was clipped by 0 bases and J by 0 bases; unmatched bases: 0. This CDR3 is built from 15 residues. The CDR3 sequence: CASSLDSGSSYEQYF. CDR3 DNA: TGTGCCAGCAGCTTAGATAGCGGGAGCTCCTACGAGCAGTACTTC.

V and J are TRBV6-4 and TRBJ2-1, with 10 bases that match TRBD2. The CDR3 has 14 residues. The ends lost 3 bases at V and 4 bases at J; junction bases unmatched: 0. In germline, CDR1 is MRHNA, CDR2 SNTAGT. The CDR3 region has the DNA TGTGCCAGCAGTGAGACTAGCGGGTACAATGAGCAGTTCTTC. It codes for CASSETSGYNEQFF.

V gene TRBV7-9 combines with J gene TRBJ2-3; unclear D gene. This CDR3 region has 19 residues. Between the trimmed V and J ends, which lost 5 bases and 0 bases, there was a span of 24 bases. From germline, CDR1 is SEHNR and CDR2 FQNEAQ (reference sequence). CDR3 bases: TGTGCCAGCAGCACCGTTCAGTTCCCCGCCGCGTTTAGCACAGATACGCAGTATTTT. Translated, it gives CASSTVQFPAAFSTDTQYF.

The CDR3 nucleotides are TGTGCCAGCAGCCTGGGAAGCAACAGGGACTATGGCTACACCTTC. Its translation: CASSLGSNRDYGYTF. The chain has TRBV5-4 and TRBJ1-2; TRBD1 might be the D (6 bases). Germline V gene data show CDR1 as SGHNT and CDR2 as YYREEE (reference sequence). V was pared by 4 bases and J by 3 bases, with 16 bases between. CDR3 length: 15 residues.

The rearrangement links TRBV18 to TRBJ2-2; 9 bases are a match to TRBD2. The CDR3 sequence is 16 residues long. The germline gives CDR1 KGHSH, CDR2 LQKENI. V gave up 6 bases and J gave up 3 bases; unmatched junction bases: 8. Written as DNA, the CDR3 is TGTGCCAGCTCTTCATCTCGCGGGAGGGACACCGGGGAGCTGTTTTTT. Protein product: CASSSSRGRDTGELFF.

The rearrangement joins TRBV28 to TRBJ1-3; 10 positions agree with TRBD1. Losses at the gene ends were 5 bases for V and 2 bases for J; bases not matched to a gene: 6. The CDR3 loop spans 16 amino acids. Germline V gene data show CDR1 as MDHEN and CDR2 as SYDVKM. CDR3 in amino acids: CASSIPGQGTGNTIYF. The CDR3 region has the DNA TGTGCCAGCAGTATTCCGGGACAGGGGACTGGAAACACCATATATTTT.

The chain carries TRBV28 and TRBJ2-7; possibly TRBD1 for D (7 bases). CDR1 MDHEN and CDR2 SYDVKM come from the germline V gene. V gave up 4 bases and J gave up 1 base, with 23 bases separating them. This CDR3 contains 18 residues. CDR3 sequence: CASSSTSVTTGRSYEQYF. CDR3 sequence (DNA): TGTGCCAGCAGTTCGACTTCCGTAACGACAGGGAGGTCCTACGAGCAGTACTTC.

The chain is built from TRBV4-3 and TRBJ2-1; D possibly uses TRBD1 or TRBD2 (6 bases each). This CDR3 comprises 15 residues. V shed 2 bases and J shed 9 bases, with 17 bases lying between them. CDR1 LGHNA and CDR2 YSLEER come from the germline V gene. The DNA of the CDR3 is TGCGCCAGCAGCCAAAAGCCGTCCGAGGGGGGTGAGCAGTTCTTC. Translating it yields CASSQKPSEGGEQFF.

This clone has a handful of counts. The chain recombines TRBV12-5 with TRBJ1-1; D is possibly TRBD1 (6 bases). CDR3 length: 13 residues. Trimming shortened V by 1 base and J by 5 bases, and 8 bases separated the two germline ends. Per germline, CDR1 LGHNT and CDR2 FRNRAP. CDR3 coding DNA: TGTGCTAGTGGTTTGGAACAGGGAACTGAAGCTTTCTTT. As protein: CASGLEQGTEAFF. Filled out from reference TRBV12-5 and TRBJ1-1, the complete variable domain reads DARVTQTPRHKVTEMGQEVTMRCQPILGHNTVFWYRQTMMQGLELLAYFRNRAPLDDSGMPKDRFSAEMPDATLATLKIQPSEPRDSAVYFCASGLEQGTEAFFGQGTRLTVV.

The chain employs TRBV29-1 and TRBJ2-2, with D maybe TRBD1 (6 bases). The germline V gene has CDR1 SQVTM and CDR2 ANQGSEA. This CDR3 contains 15 residues. Deletions cut 4 bases from V and 0 bases from J, with 12 bases between. The CDR3 region has the DNA TGCAGCGTTGTCGTCAGGGACACGAACACCGGGGAGCTGTTTTTT. The encoded protein is CSVVVRDTNTGELFF.

This clone was seen ten or more times. The same CDR3 is also encoded by other DNA sequences in this sample. The chain links TRBV6-4 to TRBJ2-2; D is unresolved. V dropped 4 bases and J dropped 0 bases, with 3 bases sitting between them. Germline V gene data show CDR1 as MRHNA and CDR2 as SNTAGT. The CDR3 covers 13 residues. This CDR3 reads CASSATNTGELFF. Written as DNA, the CDR3 is TGTGCCAGCAGTGCCACGAACACCGGGGAGCTGTTTTTT.

V usage is TRBV9 and J usage is TRBJ2-7, with D perhaps matching TRBD2 (6 bases). CDR1 and CDR2 from the germline V gene are SGDLS and YYNGEE. This CDR3 region has 12 residues. Trimming removed 1 base from V and 7 bases from J, with 9 bases in between. CDR3 in DNA: TGTGCCAGCAGCGTAATGGCGGGAGAGCAGTACTTC. This codes for CASSVMAGEQYF.

This clone was observed a few times. The chain combines TRBV28 with TRBJ1-2; 8 bases align to TRBD1. The germline gives CDR1 MDHEN, CDR2 SYDVKM. The ends lost 8 bases at V and 5 bases at J; junction bases unmatched: 4. The CDR3 consists of 12 residues. The CDR3, as DNA: TGTGCCAGCGGTGACAGGGGATATGGCTACACCTTC. Amino acids: CASGDRGYGYTF.

V usage is TRBV25-1 and J usage is TRBJ1-1; D remains ambiguous. This CDR3 is built from 11 residues. V was pared by 2 bases and J by 5 bases, with 3 bases between. Germline assignment: CDR1 MGHDK and CDR2 SYGVNS. In nucleotides, the CDR3 is TGTGCCAGCAGTGAACTAACTGAAGCTTTCTTT. Translating it yields CASSELTEAFF. Full variable domain (outside the CDR3, taken from reference TRBV25-1 and TRBJ1-1): EADIYQTPRYLVIGTGKKITLECSQTMGHDKMYWYQQDPGMELHLIHYSYGVNSTEKGDLSSESTVSRIRTEHFPLTLESARPSHTSQYLCASSELTEAFFGQGTRLTVV.

This clone was found a few times. The V call is TRBV15, the J call TRBJ1-4, with D possibly being TRBD1 (6 bases). The CDR3 contains 15 residues. Between the trimmed V and J ends, which lost 0 bases and 7 bases, there was a span of 12 bases. Per germline, CDR1 LNHNV and CDR2 YYDKDF (reference sequence). The DNA of the CDR3 is TGTGCCACCAGCAGAGATAAAGGGGGGGTTGAAAAACTGTTTTTT. Translation gives CATSRDKGGVEKLFF.

This clone showed up just once. The chain uses TRBV9 and TRBJ2-6; 7 bases agree with TRBD1. V was pared by 1 base and J by 11 bases, with 9 bases of the junction left unmatched. CDR1 is SGDLS and CDR2 is YYNGEE in the germline V gene. The CDR3 consists of 15 residues. CDR3 nucleotides: TGTGCCAGCAGCGTAACGGCAGGGGGTGCAGACGTCCTGACTTTC. It encodes CASSVTAGGADVLTF.